This TCR beta chain was found in a study of blood T cell repertoires in COVID-19. Study overall: Acute-phase and convalescent COVID-19 samples originated in the United States, Italy and Spain. T cells, B-cell-depleted T cells, or PBMCs supplied cDNA or gDNA.

The CDR3 is 16 residues long. Germline V gene sequence: CDR1 MDHEN, CDR2 SYDVKM. Trimming stripped 1 base from V and 4 bases from J, with 17 bases between. Per the original data handling: Nucleated cell counts were estimated from reference gene primer amplification. TCRdb's copy holds only in-frame clones and misses some; the assay was immunoSEQ multiplex PCR. Clonal size and the V and J genes are those of that table, whereas D and trimming came from the DNA. The top ten clones hold around 6% of a sample with approximately 50,000 clones, about 85% of them seen once. Sequenced sample: peripheral blood. The receptor's source is a man in his sixties with acute or convalescent COVID-19. V is TRBV28 and J is TRBJ2-7; D perhaps matches TRBD1 (5 bases). This chain's CDR3 is CASSLSGLAGRYEQYF. The CDR3 DNA follows: TGTGCCAGCAGTTTATCGGGCCTGGCAGGGCGATACGAGCAGTACTTC. The full variable domain, its missing parts supplied by reference TRBV28 and TRBJ2-7, is DVKVTQSSRYLVKRTGEKVFLECVQDMDHENMFWYRQDPGLGLRLIYFSYDVKMKEKGDIPEGYSVSREKKERFSLILESASTNQTSMYLCASSLSGLAGRYEQYFGPGTRLTVT.